The 7 T cell receptor beta chains below come from one sample, sequenced in a study of cytomegalovirus exposure and HLA in healthy donors. The PCR had 60 Vbeta and 13 Jbeta primers. The assay was immunoSEQ multiplex PCR, and TCRdb's table has in-frame clones only and misses some. The sample includes 170,000 or so clones, around 80% of them seen just once. The source material was PBMCs. The receptors shown here come from a man younger than 35 in good health and CMV-seronegative.

The chain recombines TRBV11-2 with TRBJ1-1, with D unclear. Between the trimmed V and J ends, which lost 5 bases and 7 bases, there was a span of 8 bases. Germline values: CDR1 SGHAT, CDR2 FQNNGV. The CDR3 is 11 amino acids. The CDR3 loop is CASSRQIEAFF. In nucleotides, the CDR3 is TGTGCCAGCAGCCGACAAATTGAAGCTTTCTTT.

This clone was seen more than once but under ten times. V gene TRBV7-6 combines with J gene TRBJ1-2; TRBD1 aligns across 12 bases. Trimming cost V 5 bases and J 0 bases; bases outside gene matches: 13. Germline V gives CDR1 SGHVS, CDR2 FNYEAQ. The CDR3 sequence is 19 residues long. CDR3 sequence: CASSTIGWDRGPSNYGYTF. CDR3 coding DNA: TGTGCCAGCAGCACCATAGGATGGGACAGGGGGCCCTCTAACTATGGCTACACCTTC. The full variable domain, with the rest looked up from reference TRBV7-6 and TRBJ1-2, is GAGVSQSPRYKVTKRGQDVALRCDPISGHVSLYWYRQALGQGPEFLTYFNYEAQQDKSGLPNDRFSAERPEGSISTLTIQRTEQRDSAMYRCASSTIGWDRGPSNYGYTFGSGTRLTVV.

The J gene is TRBJ2-3, the V gene TRBV7-9; TRBD2 is a possible D gene (6 bases). The germline gives CDR1 SEHNR, CDR2 FQNEAQ (reference sequence). This CDR3 region has 14 residues. With 2 bases removed from V and 6 bases from J, the gap between germline ends came to 12 bases. The CDR3 nucleotides read TGTGCCAGCAGCTTATTGGGGGGATACGATACGCAGTATTTT. Its translation is CASSLLGGYDTQYF. The full variable domain, rest sourced from reference TRBV7-9 and TRBJ2-3, is DTGVSQNPRHKITKRGQNVTFRCDPISEHNRLYWYRQTLGQGPEFLTYFQNEAQLEKSRLLSDRFSAERPKGSFSTLEIQRTEQGDSAMYLCASSLLGGYDTQYFGPGTRLTVL.

V is TRBV27 and J is TRBJ1-5, with D hard to call. This CDR3 region has 12 residues. Germline CDR1 and CDR2: MNHEY and SMNVEV (reference sequence). V lost 3 bases and J lost 4, with 4 bases in between. CDR3 bases: TGTGCCAGCAGTTTCGGGAATCAGCCCCAGCATTTT. Residues: CASSFGNQPQHF.

In its sample, this clone was seen a few times. The V and J genes are TRBV6-5 and TRBJ2-2; D gene unclear. Trimming cost V 2 bases and J 7 bases, with 5 bases left between them. CDR3 length equals 12 residues. The germline V gene has CDR1 MNHEY and CDR2 SVGAGI. The CDR3 DNA follows: TGTGCCAGCAGTTACCCCGGCGGGGAGCTGTTTTTT. As protein: CASSYPGGELFF.

Notes on this clone: Other DNA sequences in this specimen translate into the identical CDR3. This chain links TRBV30 with TRBJ2-7; 13 nucleotides line up with TRBD2. From germline, CDR1 is GTSNPN and CDR2 SVGIG (reference sequence). The CDR3 is made up of 14 amino acids. V gave up 0 bases and J gave up 5 bases; unmatched junction bases: 1. CDR3 protein: CAWSVGTSGNEQYF. The CDR3 bases are TGTGCCTGGAGTGTCGGGACTAGCGGGAACGAGCAGTACTTC. The whole variable domain, filled in from reference TRBV30 and TRBJ2-7, reads SQTIHQWPATLVQPVGSPLSLECTVEGTSNPNLYWYRQAAGRGLQLLFYSVGIGQISSEVPQNLSASRPQDRQFILSSKKLLLSDSGFYLCAWSVGTSGNEQYFGPGTRLTVT.

The V call is TRBV5-6, the J call TRBJ2-1; 8 nucleotides match TRBD2. This CDR3 comprises 17 residues. The trim removed 3 bases at V and 9 bases at J, leaving 17 bases unmatched. Germline V lookup: CDR1 SGHDT, CDR2 YYEEEE. The CDR3 coding sequence is TGTGCCAGCAGCTCCCTAAGGGGGGGACTAGTTGGGACTGAGCAGTTCTTC. It encodes CASSSLRGGLVGTEQFF.